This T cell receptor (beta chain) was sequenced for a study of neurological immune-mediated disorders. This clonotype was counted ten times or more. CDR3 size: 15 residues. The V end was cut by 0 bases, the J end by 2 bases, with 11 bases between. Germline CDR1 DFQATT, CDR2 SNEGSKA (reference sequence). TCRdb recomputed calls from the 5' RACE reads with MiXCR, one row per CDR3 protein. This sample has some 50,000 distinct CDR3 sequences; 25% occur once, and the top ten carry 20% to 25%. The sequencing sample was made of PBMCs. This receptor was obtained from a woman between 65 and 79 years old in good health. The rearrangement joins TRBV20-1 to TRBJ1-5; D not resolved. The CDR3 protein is CSAREPVDGNQPQHF. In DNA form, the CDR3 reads TGCAGTGCTAGAGAGCCGGTTGACGGCAATCAGCCCCAGCATTTT.